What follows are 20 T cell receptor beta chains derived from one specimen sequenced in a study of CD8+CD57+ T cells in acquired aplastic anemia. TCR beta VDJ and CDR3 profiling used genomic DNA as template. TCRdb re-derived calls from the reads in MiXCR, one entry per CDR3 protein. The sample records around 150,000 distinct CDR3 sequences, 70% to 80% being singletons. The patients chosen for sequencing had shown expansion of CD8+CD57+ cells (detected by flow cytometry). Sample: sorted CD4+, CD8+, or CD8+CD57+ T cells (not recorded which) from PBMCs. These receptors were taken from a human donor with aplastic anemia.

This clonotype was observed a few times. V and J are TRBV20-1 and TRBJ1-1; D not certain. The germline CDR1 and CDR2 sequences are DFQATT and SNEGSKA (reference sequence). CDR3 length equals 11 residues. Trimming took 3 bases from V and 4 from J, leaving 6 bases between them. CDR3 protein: CSASFGTEAFF. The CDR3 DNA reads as TGCAGTGCTAGCTTTGGCACTGAAGCTTTCTTT.

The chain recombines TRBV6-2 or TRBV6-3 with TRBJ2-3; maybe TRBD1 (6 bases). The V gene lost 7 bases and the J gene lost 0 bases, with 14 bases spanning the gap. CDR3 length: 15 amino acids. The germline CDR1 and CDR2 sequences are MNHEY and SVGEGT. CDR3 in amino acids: CASTYRDTSTDTQYF. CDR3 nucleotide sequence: TGTGCCAGCACCTACAGGGACACTAGCACAGATACGCAGTATTTT.

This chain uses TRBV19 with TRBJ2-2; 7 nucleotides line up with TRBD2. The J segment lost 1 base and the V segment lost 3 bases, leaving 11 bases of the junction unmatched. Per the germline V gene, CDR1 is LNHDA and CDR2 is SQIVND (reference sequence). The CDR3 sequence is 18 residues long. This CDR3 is CASSIREGLDWNTGELFF. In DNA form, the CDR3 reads TGTGCCAGTAGTATTAGGGAGGGGCTAGACTGGAACACCGGGGAGCTGTTTTTT.

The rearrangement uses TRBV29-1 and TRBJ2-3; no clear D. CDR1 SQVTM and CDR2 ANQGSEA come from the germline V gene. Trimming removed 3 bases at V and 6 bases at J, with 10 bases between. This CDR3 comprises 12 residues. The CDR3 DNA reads TGCAGCGTTGATCAATTTGCCGATACGCAGTATTTT. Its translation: CSVDQFADTQYF.

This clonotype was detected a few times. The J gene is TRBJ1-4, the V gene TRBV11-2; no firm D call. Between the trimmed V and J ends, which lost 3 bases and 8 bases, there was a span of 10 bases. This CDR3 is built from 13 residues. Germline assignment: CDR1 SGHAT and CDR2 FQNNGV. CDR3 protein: CASSFPKGEKLFF. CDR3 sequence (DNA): TGTGCCAGCAGCTTCCCCAAGGGCGAAAAACTGTTTTTT.

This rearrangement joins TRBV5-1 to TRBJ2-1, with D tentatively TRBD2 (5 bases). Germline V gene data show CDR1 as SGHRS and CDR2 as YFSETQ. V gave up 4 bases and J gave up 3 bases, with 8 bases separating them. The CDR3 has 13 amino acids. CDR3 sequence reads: CASSQLVYNEQFF. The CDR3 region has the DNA TGCGCCAGCAGCCAACTAGTCTACAATGAGCAGTTCTTC.

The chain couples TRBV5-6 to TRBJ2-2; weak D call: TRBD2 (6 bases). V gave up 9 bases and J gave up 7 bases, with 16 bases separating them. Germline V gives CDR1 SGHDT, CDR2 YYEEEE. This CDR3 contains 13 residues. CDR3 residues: CATHLGGDGELFF. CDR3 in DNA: TGTGCCACCCATTTGGGGGGAGACGGGGAGCTGTTTTTT.

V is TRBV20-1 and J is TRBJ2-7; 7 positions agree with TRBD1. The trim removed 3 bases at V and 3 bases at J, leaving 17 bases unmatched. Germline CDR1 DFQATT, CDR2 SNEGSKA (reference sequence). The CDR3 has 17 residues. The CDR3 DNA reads TGCAGTGCTAGCTACACTGACAGGGCCTACTTTCACTACGAGCAGTACTTC. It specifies CSASYTDRAYFHYEQYF.

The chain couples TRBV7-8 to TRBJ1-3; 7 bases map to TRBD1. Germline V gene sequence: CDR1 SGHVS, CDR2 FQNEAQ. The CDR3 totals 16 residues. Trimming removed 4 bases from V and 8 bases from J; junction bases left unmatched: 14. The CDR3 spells CASSSQSTGWGDTIYF. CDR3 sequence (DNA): TGTGCCAGCAGCTCCCAGTCGACAGGGTGGGGAGACACCATATATTTT.

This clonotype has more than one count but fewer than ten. CDR3 protein: CASTGLAGGEETQYF. CDR3 DNA sequence: TGTGCCAGCACCGGACTAGCGGGGGGAGAGGAGACCCAGTACTTC. The rearrangement links TRBV7-9 to TRBJ2-5, with TRBD2 matching over 14 bases. The V segment lost 7 bases and the J segment 5 bases; nucleotides outside the gene matches: 6. The CDR3 extends over 15 amino acids. Germline V lookup: CDR1 SEHNR, CDR2 FQNEAQ (reference sequence).

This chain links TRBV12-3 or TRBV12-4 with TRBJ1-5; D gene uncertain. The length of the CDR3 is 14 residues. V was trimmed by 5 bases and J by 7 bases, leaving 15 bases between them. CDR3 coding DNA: TGTGCCAGCAGTCCTAGCTGGCGGGTCCAGCCCCAGCATTTT. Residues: CASSPSWRVQPQHF.

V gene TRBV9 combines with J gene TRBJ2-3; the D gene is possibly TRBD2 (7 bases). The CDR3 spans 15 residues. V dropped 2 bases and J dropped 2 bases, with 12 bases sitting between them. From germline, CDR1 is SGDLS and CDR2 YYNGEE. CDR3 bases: TGTGCCAGCAGCGTCTGGGGGGGCTACACAGATACGCAGTATTTT. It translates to CASSVWGGYTDTQYF. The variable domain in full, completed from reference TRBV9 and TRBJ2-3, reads DSGVTQTPKHLITATGQRVTLRCSPRSGDLSVYWYQQSLDQGLQFLIQYYNGEERAKGNILERFSAQQFPDLHSELNLSSLELGDSALYFCASSVWGGYTDTQYFGPGTRLTVL.

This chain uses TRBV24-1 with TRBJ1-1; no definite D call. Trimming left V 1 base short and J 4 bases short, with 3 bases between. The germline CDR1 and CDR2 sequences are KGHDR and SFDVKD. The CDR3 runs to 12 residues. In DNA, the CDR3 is TGTGCCACCAGTGATTTCGTCACTGAAGCTTTCTTT. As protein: CATSDFVTEAFF.

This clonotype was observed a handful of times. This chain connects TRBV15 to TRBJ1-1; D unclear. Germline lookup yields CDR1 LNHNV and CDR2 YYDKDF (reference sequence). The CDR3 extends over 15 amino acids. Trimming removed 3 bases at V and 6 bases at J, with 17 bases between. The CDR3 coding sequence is TGTGCCACCAGCAGCATGACAAGGCCGCCGCCTGAAGCTTTCTTT. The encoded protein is CATSSMTRPPPEAFF.

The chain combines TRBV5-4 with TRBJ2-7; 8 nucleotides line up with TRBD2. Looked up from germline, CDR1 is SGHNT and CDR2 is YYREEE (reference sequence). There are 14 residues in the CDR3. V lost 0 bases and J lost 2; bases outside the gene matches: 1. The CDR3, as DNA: TGTGCCAGCAGCTTGGAGCGGGGGCCCTACGAGCAGTACTTC. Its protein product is CASSLERGPYEQYF.

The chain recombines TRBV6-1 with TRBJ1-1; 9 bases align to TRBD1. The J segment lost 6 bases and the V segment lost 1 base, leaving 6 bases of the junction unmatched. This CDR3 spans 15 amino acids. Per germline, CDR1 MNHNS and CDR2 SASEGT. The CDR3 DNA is TGTGCCAGCAGTGAAGTTGGACAGGGGCGACCTGAAGCTTTCTTT. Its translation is CASSEVGQGRPEAFF.

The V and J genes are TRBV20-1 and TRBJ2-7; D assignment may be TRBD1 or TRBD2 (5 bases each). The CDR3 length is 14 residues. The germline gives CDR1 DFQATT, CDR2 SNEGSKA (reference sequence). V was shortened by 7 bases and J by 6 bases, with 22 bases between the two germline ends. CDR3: CSVPLSAGTGEQYF. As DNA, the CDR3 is TGCAGTGTCCCCCTTAGCGCAGGGACGGGCGAGCAGTACTTC.

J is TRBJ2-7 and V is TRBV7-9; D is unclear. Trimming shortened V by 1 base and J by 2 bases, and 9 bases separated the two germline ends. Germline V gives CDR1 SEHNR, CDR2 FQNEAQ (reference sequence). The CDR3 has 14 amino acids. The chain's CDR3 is CASSLDPGTYEQYF. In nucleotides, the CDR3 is TGTGCCAGCAGCTTAGATCCTGGGACCTACGAGCAGTACTTC.

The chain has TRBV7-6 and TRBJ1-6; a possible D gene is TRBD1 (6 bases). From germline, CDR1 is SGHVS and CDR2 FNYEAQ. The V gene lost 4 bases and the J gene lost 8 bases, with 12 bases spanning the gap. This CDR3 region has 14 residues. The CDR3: CASSSIKGDSPLHF. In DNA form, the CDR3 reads TGTGCCAGCAGCTCTATCAAGGGGGATTCACCCCTCCACTTT.

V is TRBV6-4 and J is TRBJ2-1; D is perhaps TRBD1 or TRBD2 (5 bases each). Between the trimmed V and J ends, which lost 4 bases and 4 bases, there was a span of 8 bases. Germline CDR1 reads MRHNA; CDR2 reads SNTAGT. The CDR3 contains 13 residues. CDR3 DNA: TGTGCCAGCAGTGGAGGGGAATACAATGAGCAGTTCTTC. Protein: CASSGGEYNEQFF.